This T cell receptor beta chain was identified during a study of blood T cell repertoires in COVID-19. Germline values: CDR1 SGDLS, CDR2 YYNGEE. V was clipped by 0 bases and J by 5 bases, with 6 bases between them. CDR3 length: 13 amino acids. Seattle enrolled patients during active infection and tracked them longitudinally. Generated by immunoSEQ multiplex PCR, the TCRdb table keeps only in-frame clones and is missing some. The repertoire consists of roughly 180,000 clones, with less than 95% occurring once and the leading ten covering 0.6% to 0.9%. This receptor was taken from a man aged 25-40 years with COVID-19, enrolled during active disease. The source material was peripheral blood. This sequence joins TRBV9 and TRBJ2-1; D unclear. CDR3 bases: TGTGCCAGCAGCGTAGGGCAGGACAATGAGCAGTTCTTC. Amino acids: CASSVGQDNEQFF.